This section outlines one TCR beta chain sequence together with its context. The antigen remains unidentified. As to treatment: oral pan-JAK inhibitor, 5-10 mg twice daily. The data derive from a study of CD8+ T cells in alopecia areata. Study overall: A 6-month off-drug phase came after tofacitinib, which had lasted 6 to 18 months.

Sequencing used cDNA as its template, made by extracting RNA and reverse transcribing it. Assay: immunoSEQ multiplex PCR; the TCRdb copy retains only in-frame clones and omits some. The sample lists 93,000 or so clones, under 90% seen once, with around 10% in the top ten. V shed 3 bases and J shed 2 bases, with 9 bases lying between them. From germline, CDR1 is LGHNA and CDR2 YNFKEQ. The CDR3 extends over 14 amino acids. Points from the study as a whole: On tofacitinib, scalp and blood still held many of the expanded lesional clones.

The chain is built from TRBV4-2 and TRBJ2-3; TRBD2 might be the D (6 bases). The sequence derives from a human donor with alopecia areata. Sequenced material: CD8+ T cells sorted from blood, taken between weeks 30 and 35, from a patient treated with tofacitinib. This chain's CDR3 is CASSQGGITDTQYF. The CDR3 DNA is TGTGCCAGCAGCCAGGGGGGTATCACAGATACGCAGTATTTT.